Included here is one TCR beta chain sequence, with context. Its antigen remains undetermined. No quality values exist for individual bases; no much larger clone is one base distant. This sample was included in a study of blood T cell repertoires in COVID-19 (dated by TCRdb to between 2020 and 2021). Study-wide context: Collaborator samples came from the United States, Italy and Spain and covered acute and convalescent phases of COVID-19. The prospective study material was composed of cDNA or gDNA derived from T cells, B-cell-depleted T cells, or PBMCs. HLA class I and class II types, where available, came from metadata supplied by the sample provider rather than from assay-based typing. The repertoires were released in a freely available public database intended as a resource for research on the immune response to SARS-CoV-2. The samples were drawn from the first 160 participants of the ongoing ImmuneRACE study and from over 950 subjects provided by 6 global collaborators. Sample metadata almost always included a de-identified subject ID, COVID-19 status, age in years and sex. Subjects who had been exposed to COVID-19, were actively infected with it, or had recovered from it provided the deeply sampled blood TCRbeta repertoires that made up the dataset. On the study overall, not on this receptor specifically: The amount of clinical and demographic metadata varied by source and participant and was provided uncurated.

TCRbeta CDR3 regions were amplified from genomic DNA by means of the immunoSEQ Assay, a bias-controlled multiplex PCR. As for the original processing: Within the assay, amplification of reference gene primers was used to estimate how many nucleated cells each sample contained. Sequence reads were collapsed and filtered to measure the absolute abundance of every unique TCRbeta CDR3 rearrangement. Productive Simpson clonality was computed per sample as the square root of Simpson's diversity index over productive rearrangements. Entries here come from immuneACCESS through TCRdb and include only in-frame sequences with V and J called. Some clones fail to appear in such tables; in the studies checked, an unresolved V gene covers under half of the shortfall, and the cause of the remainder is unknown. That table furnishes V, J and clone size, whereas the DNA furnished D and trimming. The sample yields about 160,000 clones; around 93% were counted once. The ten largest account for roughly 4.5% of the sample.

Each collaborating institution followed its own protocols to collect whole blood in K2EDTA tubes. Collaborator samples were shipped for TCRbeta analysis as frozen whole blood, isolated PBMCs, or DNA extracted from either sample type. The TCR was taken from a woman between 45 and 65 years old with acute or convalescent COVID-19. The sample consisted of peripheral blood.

The CDR3: CASSQDLTGGSYEQYF. The DNA reads as follows: TGTGCCAGCAGCCAAGATTTGACAGGGGGGAGCTACGAGCAGTACTTC. The rearrangement combines TRBV3-1 (or the pseudogene TRBV3-2) with TRBJ2-7; 9 bases in the junction line up with TRBD1. Inclusive of the bounding cysteine and phenylalanine, the CDR3 is 16 residues long. Only the CDR3 DNA is retained, 48 bases long and in frame from the first base. Per the germline V gene (reference sequence), LGHDT is the CDR1 and YNNKEL is the CDR2. V is trimmed back by 0 bases and J by 3 bases, and the junction contains 6 bases that no gene match accounts for.